Sequencing of this T cell receptor (beta chain) was carried out in a study of T cell changes during pregnancy in multiple sclerosis (dated by TCRdb to about 2019). In the study overall: Changes in the T cell repertoire over the course of pregnancy were examined in this study in women with multiple sclerosis.

On this clone: Its antigen is not yet known. It has no much larger one-base neighbor in the sample; base qualities were not kept.

From the cysteine up to the phenylalanine, the CDR3 has a length of 15 residues. Of the read, only the CDR3 DNA is kept; its 45 bases are in frame from base 1. Reading the germline V gene gives CDR1 MGHRA and CDR2 YSYEKL. Relative to germline, V is missing 4 bases and J is missing 0 bases, with 4 bases of the junction outside any gene match. The method was the immunoSEQ multiplex PCR assay. In TCRdb, the immuneACCESS table is reduced to in-frame sequences with V and J assigned. These tables do not hold every clone; where another copy was compared, an unresolved V gene accounts for under half, and the others remain unexplained. This sample comprises roughly 40,000 clones, approximately 90% of them detected only once. The top ten constitute around 1.2% of the sample.

The sequencing here drew on peripheral blood, taken before pregnancy. This chain is built from TRBV4-1 and TRBJ1-1, with TRBD1 identical over 8 junction bases. The receptor's source is a female donor with multiple sclerosis, enrolled in a pregnancy study. In nucleotide form, the sequence is TGCGCCAGCAGCCCGCGACAGGGGATGAACACTGAAGCTTTCTTT. Protein translation: CASSPRQGMNTEAFF.